The next 26 T cell receptor beta chains were all read from a single sample in a study of metastatic and nonmetastatic thyroid tumors. TCRdb used MiXCR to call clones anew from the PCR reads. The sample yields just under 60,000 clones, roughly 15% seen once. Each patient came to thyroid surgery without any prior treatment (of any kind). Input material: blood. These receptors came from a male donor with papillary thyroid cancer or a benign thyroid nodule (not recorded which). Some clones in this sample may be carry-over from other donors' samples.

This clone occurred many times. This rearrangement joins TRBV18 to TRBJ1-1; D is possibly TRBD1 (6 bases). Germline V gene lookup returns CDR1 KGHSH and CDR2 LQKENI. The CDR3 has 14 amino acids. V shed 1 base and J shed 4 bases, with 10 bases lying between them. This chain's CDR3 is CASSPLDSITEAFF. In DNA, the CDR3 is TGTGCCAGCTCACCACTGGACAGTATCACTGAAGCTTTCTTT.

A few counts support this clone. One end of the junction varies from germline; a read error may be responsible. The chain has TRBV6-1 and TRBJ1-6, with D perhaps TRBD1 (6 bases). This CDR3 spans 16 amino acids. In germline, CDR1 is MNHNS, CDR2 SASEGT. CDR3 amino acids: CASSRILRGIVSALQF. The DNA for the CDR3 is TGTGCCAGCAGTAGAATCTTAAGGGGGATTGTGTCTGCGCTCCAATTT.

This clone has at least ten counts. CDR3: CASSQATTDRYNEQFF. The CDR3 region has the DNA TGCGCCAGCAGCCAAGCCACTACTGATCGCTACAATGAGCAGTTCTTC. The chain couples TRBV4-1 to TRBJ2-1; D is ambiguous. Germline-derived CDR1 and CDR2 are MGHRA and YSYEKL. V was clipped by 1 base and J by 3 bases, with 13 bases between them. The CDR3 is 16 residues long.

This clone came up many times. The chain is built from TRBV9 and TRBJ2-5, with D hard to call. The germline V gene encodes CDR1 SGDLS and CDR2 YYNGEE. The germline V and J ends were trimmed by 0 bases and 4 bases, with 7 bases remaining between them. CDR3 size: 13 residues. CDR3 sequence reads: CASSVDPRETQYF. DNA of the CDR3: TGTGCCAGCAGCGTAGACCCAAGAGAGACCCAGTACTTC.

The chain joins TRBV7-6 to TRBJ1-1; the match to TRBD1 covers 7 bases. The CDR3 is 18 amino acids. V lost 1 base to trimming and J lost 4 bases; unmatched junction nucleotides: 15. CDR1 is SGHVS, CDR2 FNYEAQ, per germline. CDR3: CASSLVRTGDIGGTEAFF. CDR3 nucleotide sequence: TGTGCCAGCAGCTTAGTTCGGACAGGCGATATTGGGGGCACTGAAGCTTTCTTT.

This clone was recorded at least ten times. This chain joins TRBV9 and TRBJ2-1; TRBD2 aligns across 8 bases. This CDR3 comprises 16 residues. V shed 4 bases and J 8 bases; nucleotides not matched to a gene: 14. Germline CDR1 SGDLS, CDR2 YYNGEE. This CDR3 reads CASSWGLDVMGDEQFF. For the CDR3, the DNA is TGTGCCAGCAGCTGGGGACTAGACGTGATGGGCGATGAGCAGTTCTTC.

Many counts were recorded for this clone. The J gene is TRBJ2-3, the V gene TRBV20-1, with D possibly TRBD2 on 6 matching bases. The CDR3 is 16 amino acids. V was pared by 6 bases and J by 3 bases, with 22 bases between. Germline CDR1 is DFQATT and CDR2 is SNEGSKA (reference sequence). CDR3 residues: CSAHRDSRGETDTQYF. CDR3 coding DNA: TGCAGTGCACATCGGGACTCCCGAGGGGAGACAGATACGCAGTATTTT.

This clone was counted a few times. The chain carries TRBV12-3 or TRBV12-4 and TRBJ1-2; the D gene is possibly TRBD1 (6 bases). Between the trimmed V and J ends, which lost 3 bases and 6 bases, there was a span of 14 bases. CDR3 length equals 14 residues. The CDR3 is CASSLGRWGHGYTF. The CDR3 DNA reads TGTGCCAGCAGTTTGGGCAGGTGGGGGCATGGCTACACCTTC.

This clone was detected only a few times. CDR3 sequence: CASSHRGHPNIQYF. The CDR3 bases are TGTGCCAGCAGCCACAGAGGACACCCAAACATTCAGTACTTC. J is TRBJ2-4 and V is TRBV14, with D possibly TRBD1 on 5 matching bases. This CDR3 has 14 amino acids. Deletions cut 3 bases from V and 6 bases from J, with 12 bases between. CDR1 and CDR2 from the germline V gene are SGHDN and FVKESK.

This clone was seen only once. This may stem from a read error, because a much larger clone lies one nucleotide away. The J gene is TRBJ2-1, the V gene TRBV9; 8 bases are a match to TRBD1. CDR1 is SGDLS, CDR2 YYNGEE, per germline. CDR3 size: 14 residues. The V and J ends lost 6 bases and 6 bases, in that order; junction bases with no gene match: 8. The CDR3 loop reads CASIDGQGVNEQFF. CDR3 DNA sequence: TGTGCCAGCATCGACGGACAGGGTGTCAATGAGCAGTTCTTC.

This clone was counted at least ten times. The gene calls are TRBV7-8 and TRBJ2-1; 9 positions agree with TRBD2. CDR1 and CDR2 (germline): SGHVS, FQNEAQ. With 5 bases clipped from V and 4 bases from J, the junction kept 9 bases outside the gene matches. CDR3 length: 16 residues. The CDR3 sequence is CASSLSSGELYNEQFF. The CDR3 bases are TGTGCCAGCAGCCTGTCTAGCGGGGAATTATACAATGAGCAGTTCTTC.

Regarding this clone: A read error is possible here, since a much larger clone lies one base away. CDR3 region: CASSPIRAKGDTQYF. In DNA form, the CDR3 reads TGTGCCAGCAGCCCTATTCGAGCCAAAGGGGATACCCAGTACTTC. The chain couples TRBV7-8 to TRBJ2-5; D perhaps matches TRBD1 (5 bases). Germline values: CDR1 SGHVS, CDR2 FQNEAQ. This CDR3 region has 15 residues. Trimming removed 5 bases at V and 8 bases at J, with 21 bases between.

This clone has more than one count but fewer than ten. A much larger clone differs from this one at a single base, so this may be a read error. The rearrangement joins TRBV29-1 to TRBJ2-7; a possible D gene is TRBD1 (6 bases). The V gene's germline CDR1 is SQVTM and CDR2 ANQGSEA. The CDR3 is 13 amino acids. V shed 4 bases and J shed 5 bases, with 15 bases lying between them. Here the CDR3 DNA reads TGCAGCGTTGCCGGACAGTGGGGCGACGAGCAGTACTTC. It is translated as CSVAGQWGDEQYF.

V usage is TRBV18 and J usage is TRBJ2-7, with TRBD1 matching 8 bases. CDR1 KGHSH and CDR2 LQKENI come from the germline V gene. The CDR3 spans 14 residues. Germline trimming cut 4 bases from V and 6 bases from J; bases unmatched to any gene: 8. The CDR3 sequence: CASSRTGQGVEQYF. CDR3 in DNA: TGTGCCAGCTCACGCACTGGACAGGGTGTCGAGCAGTACTTC.

About this clone itself: The same CDR3 is also encoded by other DNA sequences in this sample. The chain recombines TRBV30 with TRBJ2-2; perhaps TRBD1 as D (6 bases). Germline V gives CDR1 GTSNPN, CDR2 SVGIG (reference sequence). The germline V and J ends were trimmed by 3 bases and 3 bases, with 11 bases remaining between them. The CDR3 totals 14 residues. The CDR3 sequence is CAWSRDIHTGELFF. CDR3 nucleotides: TGTGCCTGGAGCAGGGACATACACACCGGGGAGCTGTTTTTT.

This clone has just a few counts. This sample includes further DNA sequences coding for the same CDR3. V and J are TRBV28 and TRBJ1-6; D unresolved. The germline CDR1 and CDR2 sequences are MDHEN and SYDVKM. The CDR3 runs to 14 residues. The V gene lost 6 bases and the J gene lost 9 bases, with 15 bases spanning the gap. The CDR3 nucleotides are TGTGCCAGCAGCCCTGGTCATGGGGTTTCACCCCTCCACTTT. This gives the protein CASSPGHGVSPLHF.

In its sample, this clone was seen many times. The chain employs TRBV18 and TRBJ2-1; D gene unclear. Germline CDR1 reads KGHSH; CDR2 reads LQKENI. CDR3 length equals 13 residues. V was shortened by 0 bases and J by 8 bases, with 8 bases between the two germline ends. The DNA for the CDR3 is TGTGCCAGCTCACCACCTAGCTCAGATGAGCAGTTCTTC. This translates into CASSPPSSDEQFF.

The table lists this clone with many counts. This chain uses TRBV5-1 with TRBJ1-4; 10 bases fit TRBD1. Germline V CDR1 and CDR2: SGHRS, YFSETQ. The V gene end was trimmed by 5 bases and the J gene end by 7 bases; junction bases not matched to a gene: 8. The CDR3 runs 15 residues. The CDR3 sequence: CASSPRQGAIEKLFF. The CDR3 DNA sequence: TGCGCCAGCAGTCCACGACAGGGGGCAATTGAAAAACTGTTTTTT.

The chain is built from TRBV7-3 and TRBJ1-2; weak D call: TRBD1 (5 bases). Per the germline V gene, CDR1 is SGHTA and CDR2 is FQGTGA. Deletions cut 3 bases from V and 1 base from J, with 15 bases between. CDR3 length equals 16 residues. CDR3 nucleotide sequence: TGTGCCAGCAGCTTTACCTTGTACAGGTTTAACTATGGCTACACCTTC. Its protein product is CASSFTLYRFNYGYTF.

The J gene is TRBJ2-3, the V gene TRBV5-6, with TRBD2 identical over 10 bases. The CDR3 totals 17 residues. Unmatched junction bases numbered 14, after V lost 5 bases and J lost 5 bases. The germline gives CDR1 SGHDT, CDR2 YYEEEE. The CDR3 loop reads CASSSIRSGGAGDTQYF. CDR3 bases: TGTGCCAGCAGTTCGATACGGAGCGGGGGGGCAGGAGATACGCAGTATTTT.

This clone was seen ten or more times. The chain joins TRBV4-2 to TRBJ1-5; 8 positions agree with TRBD1. CDR3 length: 15 amino acids. J lost 4 bases, V lost 2 bases, and 4 bases had no gene match. From germline, CDR1 is LGHNA and CDR2 YNFKEQ. The DNA of the CDR3 is TGTGCCAGCAGCCAACTACAGGGGGAGAATCAGCCCCAGCATTTT. It codes for CASSQLQGENQPQHF.

Remarks on this clone: At one of its ends the junction is not consistent with the germline gene, which may arise from a read error. This chain links TRBV7-6 with TRBJ2-2; D is possibly TRBD2 (7 bases). The germline gives CDR1 SGHVS, CDR2 FNYEAQ. The CDR3 is 18 residues long. CDR3 nucleotide sequence: TGTGCCAGCAGCCCCCTCGGGGGGCGCCTGGATAACACCTGGGAGCTGTTTTTT. Translation: CASSPLGGRLDNTWELFF. The full variable domain, with the rest looked up from reference TRBV7-6 and TRBJ2-2, is GAGVSQSPRYKVTKRGQDVALRCDPISGHVSLYWYRQALGQGPEFLTYFNYEAQQDKSGLPNDRFSAERPEGSISTLTIQRTEQRDSAMYRCASSPLGGRLDNTWELFFGEGSRLTVL.

Points on this clone: One base away lies a much larger clone, so this may be a sequencing read error. The chain is built from TRBV27 and TRBJ2-7; D perhaps matches TRBD1 (6 bases). The CDR3 runs to 15 residues. The V gene's germline CDR1 is MNHEY and CDR2 SMNVEV (reference sequence). For the CDR3, the DNA is TGTGCCAGCAATCTGGGGTACAGGGTTTCCTGCGAGCAGTACTTC. It specifies CASNLGYRVSCEQYF.

This clone was counted once. V usage is TRBV30 and J usage is TRBJ1-2, with D possibly TRBD1 on 5 matching bases. The germline gives CDR1 GTSNPN, CDR2 SVGIG (reference sequence). The CDR3 length is 13 residues. The V and J ends lost 0 bases and 8 bases respectively, with 13 bases between them. This CDR3 is CAWSVGVGYGYTF. CDR3 bases: TGTGCCTGGAGTGTAGGGGTCGGCTACGGCTACACCTTC.

V is TRBV6-1 and J is TRBJ2-7; TRBD2 matches 12 bases. The CDR3 totals 15 residues. Trimming removed 6 bases from V and 0 bases from J; junction bases left unmatched: 3. Germline V lookup: CDR1 MNHNS, CDR2 SASEGT. CDR3 in amino acids: CASSETSGSSYEQYF. The CDR3 bases are TGTGCCAGCAGCGAGACTAGCGGGAGCTCCTACGAGCAGTACTTC.

This clone occurred many times. This chain joins TRBV7-9 and TRBJ1-5; possible D gene TRBD1, 5 bases. The germline CDR1 and CDR2 sequences are SEHNR and FQNEAQ (reference sequence). Trimming removed 5 bases from V and 1 base from J, with 9 bases in between. This CDR3 has 14 residues. The CDR3 loop reads CASSAEGSNQPQHF. The CDR3 DNA reads as TGTGCCAGCAGCGCCGAGGGGAGCAATCAGCCCCAGCATTTT.